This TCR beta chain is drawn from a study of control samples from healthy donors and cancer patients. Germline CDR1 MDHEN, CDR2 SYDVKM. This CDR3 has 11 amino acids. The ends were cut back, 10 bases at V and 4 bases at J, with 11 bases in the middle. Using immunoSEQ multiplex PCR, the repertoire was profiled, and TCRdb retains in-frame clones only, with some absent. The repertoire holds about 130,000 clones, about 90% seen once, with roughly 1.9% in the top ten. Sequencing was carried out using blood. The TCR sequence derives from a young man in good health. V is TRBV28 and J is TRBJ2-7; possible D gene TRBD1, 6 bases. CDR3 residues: CATKTGYEQYF. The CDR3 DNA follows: TGTGCCACCAAGACAGGTTACGAGCAGTACTTC.